This TCR beta chain was sequenced during a study of beta chain features in type 1 diabetes (dated by TCRdb to 2016 to 2018). With respect to the entire study: No differences in mean age, gender distribution, total cell number or subset yield were found between patients and healthy donors. A total of roughly 110 million sorted cells were examined across all samples, and the number of cells per subset was strongly correlated with RNA yield. Naive and central memory subsets were obtained from all 30 or so donors, but regulatory and stem cell-like memory subsets were isolated from only 8 patients and roughly eight healthy donors. In the study, TCRB repertoires of sorted circulating CD4+ T cell subsets from recently diagnosed type 1 diabetes patients were compared with those of matched healthy donors. Overall study results and their limits: A moderate but significant shortening of TCRB CDR3 length was observed in type 1 diabetes patients in all four CD4+ subsets. Shorter templates might be favored by PCR, yet because patient and control samples were amplified and corrected together, any such skew would affect both groups equally. Because cDNA was sequenced instead of genomic DNA, activated cells with high expression could be over-represented, although the groups did not differ in activation or CD3 levels. Only small numbers of individuals were included in the HLA sub-analyses, which left unresolved whether HLA type had any influence on TCRB rearrangement. Naive, central memory and regulatory TCRB repertoires appeared to be more alike among patients than among healthy donors. Fewer insertions and more nucleotide deletions at VDJ recombination sites were observed in patients with type 1 diabetes, implying thymic rearrangement abnormalities.

There are a few counts of this clone. Its cognate antigen has yet to be identified. Per-base qualities were not stored, and no clone one base away is much larger. A single peripheral blood draw of around 120 mL on average was collected from each donor into heparinised tubes. Naive, central memory, regulatory and stem cell-like memory CD4+ T cells were sorted on a BD FACSAria II using a panel including CD45RO, CCR7, CD25, CD127, CD95 and CD27. Every sorted population had a purity above 95%. PBMCs were separated immediately by Lymphoprep density gradient centrifugation and were stained directly, without being cultured. So that batch effects would be minimized, each experiment stained and sorted samples in pairs, pairing one healthy donor with one patient. The entire amount of isolated RNA was reverse transcribed using the High Capacity cDNA Reverse Transcription Kit, so the sequenced TCRB transcripts were expressed ones. Deep immunoSEQ sequencing was applied to naive, central memory and regulatory T cell samples, giving an average of roughly 3.5 million total reads per sample. After sorted cells were lysed in RLT buffer, RNA was extracted with DNase-treated RNeasy Micro or Mini kits, with the choice depending on cell number. Each cell subset was processed separately to prevent cross-contamination, with patient and healthy donor samples processed together. The immunoSEQ multiplex PCR was used to amplify TCRB sequences from cDNA, generating 87-bp fragments that spanned the CDR3 region. Sequencing of the amplicons was done on the Illumina HiSeq platform. The authors' pipeline ran thus. Synthetic template baselines were used to correct PCR bias computationally, reads within Hamming distance 2 were collapsed together, and singletons that could not be merged were discarded. Reads were aligned against IMGT to assign V, D and J genes, CDR3 length and insertions or deletions at six rearrangement sites. Within each subset, clonotype counts were normalized to the number of sorted cells before true diversity and Gini coefficients were calculated with the tcR R package. The overlap coefficient, calculated on TCRB nucleotide sequences, was used to measure repertoire sharing. Sourced from immuneACCESS, this table was stored by TCRdb with only in-frame sequences that have V and J called. A share of the clones is absent; for the studies checked, an unresolved V gene accounts for under half, and the remainder has no known explanation. That table supplies the V and J calls and clone size; D and trimming were determined from the DNA. This sample comprises about 320,000 clones, around 15% of them detected only once. 6.7% of the sample rests with the top ten.

Reading from cysteine to phenylalanine, the CDR3 counts 13 amino acids. This entry keeps only the CDR3 DNA: 39 bases, framed from base 1. The germline V gene supplies CDR1 KGHSH and CDR2 LQKENI. V gives up 4 bases and J gives up 2 bases, and the segment between their germline ends measures 8 bases. The receptor chain draws on TRBV18 and TRBJ2-5; TRBD1 is a weak D gene call, 6 bases matching. The sample comprised central memory CD4+ T cells from blood. The clonotype originates from a man aged 30 to 45 in good health. The CDR3 protein sequence reads: CASSRGQQETQYF. In nucleotides, the sequence is TGTGCCAGCTCACGTGGACAGCAAGAGACCCAGTACTTC.